What follows are 19 T cell receptor beta chains derived from one specimen sequenced in a study of CD8 T cells in ankylosing spondylitis. Each CDR3 protein is one row after TCRdb ran MiXCR on the 5' RACE reads. The table lists 200,000 to 300,000 distinct CDR3 sequences, roughly a quarter of them singletons. Sequenced sample: blood, either unsorted or a sorted T cell fraction (not recorded which). The receptors stem from a male donor with ankylosing spondylitis or in good health (not recorded which).

This clonotype was detected many times. The chain is built from TRBV3-1 and TRBJ2-5; possible D gene TRBD1, 5 bases. In germline, CDR1 is LGHDT, CDR2 YNNKEL (reference sequence). This CDR3 is built from 14 residues. V gave up 4 bases and J gave up 2 bases, with 11 bases separating them. The CDR3 DNA reads as TGTGCCAGCAGCCCGCTAGGGGTACAAGAGACCCAGTACTTC. Translated: CASSPLGVQETQYF.

The chain recombines TRBV10-3 with TRBJ1-1; D might be TRBD1 (6 bases). CDR3 length: 15 residues. The V end was cut by 4 bases, the J end by 1 base, with 13 bases between. Germline CDR1 is ENHRY and CDR2 is SYGVKD. The CDR3 DNA follows: TGTGCCATCAGTGGGACAGTTTCTCCGAACACTGAAGCTTTCTTT. Amino acids: CAISGTVSPNTEAFF.

This clonotype has just a few counts. J is TRBJ2-5 and V is TRBV2, with TRBD2 matching over 11 bases. The V and J ends lost 1 base and 5 bases, in that order; junction bases with no gene match: 6. Germline CDR1 reads SNHLY; CDR2 reads FYNNEI. The CDR3 extends over 16 amino acids. For the CDR3, the DNA is TGTGCCAGCAGTGAAGGACTAGCGGGGAGGAGGGAGACCCAGTACTTC. Residues: CASSEGLAGRRETQYF.

This clonotype was seen only a few times. J is TRBJ2-3 and V is TRBV20-1; D unresolved. The germline V gene encodes CDR1 DFQATT and CDR2 SNEGSKA (reference sequence). V was cut by 5 bases and J by 1 base, with 10 bases left in between. The CDR3 has 13 residues. For the CDR3, the DNA is TGCAGTGCTGGACCCCGAGGCACAGATACGCAGTATTTT. Protein product: CSAGPRGTDTQYF.

The chain has TRBV7-2 and TRBJ2-5, with D hard to call. From germline, CDR1 is SGHTA and CDR2 FQGNSA. Trimming took off 5 bases at V and 6 bases at J, with 13 bases between the two ends. The CDR3 spans 13 residues. The CDR3 sequence is CASSPSHSQTQYF. The CDR3 DNA sequence: TGTGCCAGCAGCCCAAGTCATTCCCAGACCCAGTACTTC.

V and J are TRBV3-1 and TRBJ2-7; D is uncertain. CDR3 length: 12 residues. The V end lost 3 bases, the J end lost 6 bases, and 9 bases lay between the germline ends. Germline-derived CDR1 and CDR2 are LGHDT and YNNKEL (reference sequence). The CDR3 bases are TGTGCCAGCAGCCAGGGAAGTCCCGAGCAGTACTTC. It translates to CASSQGSPEQYF.

This rearrangement joins TRBV20-1 to TRBJ1-1; 7 nucleotides align to TRBD1. V was pared by 4 bases and J by 5 bases, with 4 bases of the junction left unmatched. The germline V gene has CDR1 DFQATT and CDR2 SNEGSKA (reference sequence). This CDR3 has 12 residues. CDR3 coding DNA: TGCAGTGCTAATCAGGGGGGGACTGAAGCTTTCTTT. Protein: CSANQGGTEAFF.

The chain recombines TRBV20-1 with TRBJ2-7, with unresolved D. Germline lookup yields CDR1 DFQATT and CDR2 SNEGSKA (reference sequence). CDR3 length: 12 amino acids. Trimming took 3 bases from V and 0 from J, leaving 6 bases between them. This chain's CDR3 is CSASRSSYEQYF. Written as DNA, the CDR3 is TGCAGTGCTAGTCGGTCCTCCTACGAGCAGTACTTC.

The chain employs TRBV6-1 and TRBJ2-6, with 9 bases fitting TRBD1. The CDR3 is 17 amino acids. Germline trimming cut 6 bases from V and 0 bases from J; bases unmatched to any gene: 6. From germline, CDR1 is MNHNS and CDR2 SASEGT. CDR3 loop: CASRSGTGYSGANVLTF. In nucleotides, the CDR3 is TGTGCCAGCAGATCCGGGACAGGGTACTCTGGGGCCAACGTCCTGACTTTC.

This clonotype was seen more than once but under ten times. The gene calls are TRBV12-3 or TRBV12-4 and TRBJ2-7, with 9 bases matching TRBD1. CDR3 length: 15 amino acids. V was clipped by 6 bases and J by 4 bases; unmatched bases: 10. This CDR3 is CASSPLPTGGYEQYF. The CDR3 nucleotides are TGTGCCAGCAGCCCCCTTCCGACAGGGGGGTACGAGCAGTACTTC.

At least ten counts were recorded for this clonotype. This sequence joins TRBV6-1 and TRBJ1-3; tentatively, D is TRBD1 (5 bases). Germline V gene lookup returns CDR1 MNHNS and CDR2 SASEGT. The germline V and J ends were trimmed by 8 bases and 1 base, with 15 bases remaining between them. The CDR3 is made up of 15 amino acids. The CDR3 DNA reads TGTGCCAGCCAAGACGGGGGGGTATCTGGAAACACCATATATTTT. The encoded protein is CASQDGGVSGNTIYF.

This clonotype has a handful of counts. The gene calls are TRBV6-1 and TRBJ2-6, with D tentatively TRBD1 or TRBD2 (5 bases each). Per germline, CDR1 MNHNS and CDR2 SASEGT. The CDR3 extends over 14 amino acids. Trimming left V 7 bases short and J 0 bases short, with 7 bases between. The CDR3 region has the DNA TGTGCCAGCATGAGGGGCTCTGGGGCCAACGTCCTGACTTTC. Encoded protein: CASMRGSGANVLTF.

CDR3 amino acids: CASSLTQRDTQYF. CDR3 nucleotide sequence: TGTGCCAGCAGCTTAACCCAGCGGGATACGCAGTATTTT. The chain combines TRBV11-2 with TRBJ2-3; D might be TRBD2 (5 bases). Germline CDR1 reads SGHAT; CDR2 reads FQNNGV. With 2 bases removed from V and 6 bases from J, the gap between germline ends came to 9 bases. The CDR3 loop spans 13 amino acids.

This clonotype has only a few counts. J is TRBJ2-6 and V is TRBV7-3; a weak D match, TRBD1 (6 bases). V lost 3 bases, J lost 0 bases, and 18 bases lay in between. The CDR3 runs to 19 residues. CDR1 SGHTA and CDR2 FQGTGA come from the germline V gene. CDR3 region: CASSFGPGALRSGANVLTF. In nucleotides, the CDR3 is TGTGCCAGCAGCTTCGGCCCAGGGGCCCTCCGCTCTGGGGCCAACGTCCTGACTTTC.

This clonotype was detected only a few times. The chain couples TRBV20-1 to TRBJ2-3, with TRBD1 matching 9 bases. Per the germline V gene, CDR1 is DFQATT and CDR2 is SNEGSKA (reference sequence). CDR3 length: 15 amino acids. The V segment lost 4 bases and the J segment 3 bases; nucleotides outside the gene matches: 8. CDR3 loop: CSAIRTGEATDTQYF. The CDR3, as DNA: TGCAGTGCTATCCGGACAGGGGAGGCGACAGATACGCAGTATTTT.

The table lists this clonotype with many counts. The rearrangement joins TRBV20-1 to TRBJ1-5; a weak D match, TRBD1 (6 bases). This CDR3 region has 15 residues. Trimming pared 1 base from V and 0 bases from J, leaving 10 bases between. Per germline, CDR1 DFQATT and CDR2 SNEGSKA (reference sequence). The CDR3 bases are TGCAGTGCTAGAGTTCAGGACAGTAGCAATCAGCCCCAGCATTTT. It yields the protein CSARVQDSSNQPQHF.

This clonotype was recorded at least ten times. This chain joins TRBV12-3 or TRBV12-4 and TRBJ1-3; D ambiguous. The CDR3 spans 13 residues. The germline V and J ends were trimmed by 5 bases and 0 bases, with 5 bases remaining between them. CDR3: CASSPPSGNTIYF. In DNA form, the CDR3 reads TGTGCCAGCAGTCCTCCCTCTGGAAACACCATATATTTT.

The rearrangement uses TRBV9 and TRBJ2-3, with D tentatively TRBD1 or TRBD2 (5 bases each). The V end was cut by 4 bases, the J end by 1 base, with 13 bases between. Germline CDR1 is SGDLS and CDR2 is YYNGEE. This CDR3 has 15 amino acids. CDR3 nucleotides: TGTGCCAGCAGCTTTAGCCTGGGGGGCACAGATACGCAGTATTTT. This sequence encodes CASSFSLGGTDTQYF.

V and J are TRBV12-3 or TRBV12-4 and TRBJ2-1; no reliable D call. Trimming took off 1 base at V and 2 bases at J, with 9 bases between the two ends. This CDR3 has 15 residues. CDR3 sequence reads: CASSLEGSPYNEQFF. CDR3 bases: TGTGCCAGCAGTTTAGAGGGTAGCCCCTACAATGAGCAGTTCTTC.